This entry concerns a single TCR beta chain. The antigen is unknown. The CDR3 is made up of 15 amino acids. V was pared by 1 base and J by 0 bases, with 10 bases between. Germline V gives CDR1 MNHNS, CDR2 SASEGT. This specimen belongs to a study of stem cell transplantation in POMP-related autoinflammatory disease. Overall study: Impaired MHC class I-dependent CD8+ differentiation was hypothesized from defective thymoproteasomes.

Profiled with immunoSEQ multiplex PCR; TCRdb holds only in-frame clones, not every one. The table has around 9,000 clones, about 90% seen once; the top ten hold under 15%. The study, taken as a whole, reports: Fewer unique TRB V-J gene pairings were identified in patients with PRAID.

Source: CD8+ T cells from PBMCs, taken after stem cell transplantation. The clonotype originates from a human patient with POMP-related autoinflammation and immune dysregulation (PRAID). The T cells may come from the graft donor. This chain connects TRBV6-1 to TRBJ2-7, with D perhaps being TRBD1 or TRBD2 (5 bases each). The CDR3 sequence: CASSEGGYISYEQYV. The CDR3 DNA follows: TGTGCCAGCAGTGAAGGGGGGTATATCTCCTACGAGCAGTACGTC.